The sequence of this T cell receptor beta chain was determined in a study of blood T cell repertoires in COVID-19. Study as a whole: Acute and convalescent COVID-19 samples came from the United States, Italy and Spain. Sources were T cells, B-cell-depleted T cells, or PBMCs; the material itself was cDNA or gDNA.

The repertoire was sequenced with immunoSEQ multiplex PCR; TCRdb's copy has only in-frame clones and lacks some. The sample gives around 250,000 clones, about nine tenths of which show up once; over 0.75% is in the top ten. Assignments of participants to cohorts depended upon their own reported clinical history. The CDR3 sequence is 14 residues long. Looked up from germline, CDR1 is SGHRS and CDR2 is YFSETQ. The ends were cut back, 3 bases at V and 3 bases at J, with 10 bases in the middle. This TCR was recovered from a man between 45 and 60 years old who had been exposed to COVID-19. The chain combines TRBV5-1 with TRBJ2-1, with D possibly TRBD2 on 6 matching bases. Specimen: PBMCs or T cells enriched from blood (not recorded which). CDR3 in amino acids: CASSSGGFYNEQFF. CDR3 nucleotide sequence: TGCGCCAGCAGCTCCGGGGGTTTCTACAATGAGCAGTTCTTC.